Listed here are 28 T cell receptor beta chains from one sample, sequenced in a study of OX40 agonist ivuxolimab in advanced cancers. Only in-frame clones appear in the TCRdb table, and some are missing; sequencing was by immunoSEQ multiplex PCR. The sample consists of approximately 58,000 clones, around 84% of them appearing once. Sequencing used CD4+ or CD8+ T cells sorted from blood, obtained in a trial of the OX40 agonist ivuxolimab. All receptors derive from an adult with an advanced solid tumor such as melanoma, head and neck, liver or kidney cancer.

This chain joins TRBV28 and TRBJ2-7, with D possibly matching TRBD2 (6 bases). Germline CDR1 reads MDHEN; CDR2 reads SYDVKM. The CDR3 totals 15 residues. V gave up 7 bases and J gave up 3 bases, with 19 bases separating them. CDR3 sequence: CASTQSGRTFYEQYF. The CDR3 coding sequence is TGTGCCAGCACCCAAAGCGGGCGGACCTTCTACGAGCAGTACTTC.

V and J are TRBV5-4 and TRBJ2-7; D is undetermined. The germline V and J ends were trimmed by 4 bases and 4 bases, with 9 bases remaining between them. There are 12 residues in the CDR3. Germline V gene lookup returns CDR1 SGHNT and CDR2 YYREEE (reference sequence). The CDR3 loop reads CASSPGSYEQYF. Written as DNA, the CDR3 is TGTGCCAGCAGCCCTGGGTCATACGAGCAGTACTTC. Looking up the rest from reference TRBV5-4 and TRBJ2-7 gives the full variable domain: ETGVTQSPTHLIKTRGQQVTLRCSSQSGHNTVSWYQQALGQGPQFIFQYYREEENGRGNFPPRFSGLQFPNYSSELNVNALELDDSALYLCASSPGSYEQYFGPGTRLTVT.

V and J are TRBV6-6 and TRBJ2-7; D is uncertain. CDR3 length: 14 amino acids. The germline V and J ends were trimmed by 8 bases and 6 bases, with 20 bases remaining between them. The germline V gene has CDR1 MNHNY and CDR2 SVGAGI (reference sequence). The CDR3: CASAKVRSLGEQYF. The CDR3 DNA reads as TGTGCCAGCGCAAAGGTGCGGTCTTTGGGCGAGCAGTACTTC.

The rearrangement uses TRBV10-3 and TRBJ2-1; 11 bases are shared with TRBD1. The CDR3 is made up of 15 amino acids. Germline V gene lookup returns CDR1 ENHRY and CDR2 SYGVKD. Trimming cost V 6 bases and J 5 bases; bases outside gene matches: 6. CDR3 sequence reads: CAISTGTGGDNEQFF. CDR3 DNA sequence: TGTGCCATCAGCACCGGGACAGGGGGGGACAATGAGCAGTTCTTC.

The genes are TRBV7-8 and TRBJ2-2; possibly TRBD1 or TRBD2 for D (6 bases each). Trimming took off 8 bases at V and 3 bases at J, with 13 bases between the two ends. Germline values: CDR1 SGHVS, CDR2 FQNEAQ. The CDR3 has 14 amino acids. CDR3 amino acids: CASRWGADTGELFF. The CDR3 DNA sequence: TGTGCCAGCCGATGGGGGGCAGACACCGGGGAGCTGTTTTTT.

CDR3 residues: CASSPSRRRNTIYF. The CDR3 bases are TGTGCCAGCAGCCCCTCGAGGCGGAGAAACACCATATATTTT. This chain joins TRBV9 and TRBJ1-3; D is undetermined. This CDR3 is 14 amino acids long. The V end was cut by 4 bases, the J end by 5 bases, with 13 bases between. CDR1 is SGDLS and CDR2 is YYNGEE in the germline V gene.

This clone was found a few times. This chain uses TRBV4-1 with TRBJ1-1; unclear D gene. In germline, CDR1 is MGHRA, CDR2 YSYEKL. The CDR3 spans 13 residues. Trimming took off 3 bases at V and 6 bases at J, with 11 bases between the two ends. The CDR3 DNA reads TGCGCCAGCAGCCACACGGGGTACCCTGAAGCTTTCTTT. It specifies CASSHTGYPEAFF.

This rearrangement joins TRBV4-1 to TRBJ1-1, with a weak D call TRBD1 (6 bases). V lost 6 bases to trimming and J lost 5 bases, with 16 bases between them. The CDR3 covers 14 residues. Per germline, CDR1 MGHRA and CDR2 YSYEKL. The CDR3 sequence is CASRNRALGTEAFF. The CDR3 region has the DNA TGCGCCAGCAGGAACAGGGCGTTGGGGACTGAAGCTTTCTTT.

This clone was found once. J is TRBJ2-3 and V is TRBV27, with D possibly being TRBD2 (6 bases). This CDR3 has 16 residues. Germline V lookup: CDR1 MNHEY, CDR2 SMNVEV (reference sequence). V lost 3 bases to trimming and J lost 0 bases, with 13 bases between them. The CDR3 DNA is TGTGCCAGCAGTTTCTTCGGGAGTTCTAGCACAGATACGCAGTATTTT. Its protein product is CASSFFGSSSTDTQYF.

This rearrangement joins TRBV6-6 to TRBJ2-2, with unresolved D. CDR1 and CDR2 (germline): MNHNY, SVGAGI (reference sequence). The CDR3 is 11 amino acids. The germline V and J ends were trimmed by 8 bases and 7 bases, with 8 bases remaining between them. DNA of the CDR3: TGTGCCAGCGGGATGGTCGGGGAGCTGTTTTTT. Residues: CASGMVGELFF.

The chain joins TRBV6-1 to TRBJ2-1; a possible D gene is TRBD1 (6 bases). Trimming left V 6 bases short and J 1 base short, with 13 bases between. Germline assignment: CDR1 MNHNS and CDR2 SASEGT. This CDR3 is 15 amino acids long. CDR3 coding DNA: TGTGCCAGCAGGATGGACAGTTCGTCCTACAATGAGCAGTTCTTC. This encodes CASRMDSSSYNEQFF.

This clone is a singleton in its sample. The chain uses TRBV20-1 and TRBJ2-7; D is uncertain. Germline V gives CDR1 DFQATT, CDR2 SNEGSKA (reference sequence). This CDR3 spans 10 amino acids. V was pared by 6 bases and J by 3 bases, with 6 bases between. The DNA for the CDR3 is TGCAGTGCCACGATCTACGAGCAGTACTTC. Translated, it gives CSATIYEQYF.

This clone was counted a few times. J is TRBJ1-2 and V is TRBV5-5, with D unresolved. The CDR3 is made up of 16 amino acids. Trimming removed 4 bases from V and 7 bases from J, with 23 bases in between. The germline V gene has CDR1 SGHKS and CDR2 YYEKEE (reference sequence). The CDR3 bases are TGTGCCAGCAGCGGTTATTTGTACGAGAGAGGCCTTGGCTACACCTTC. It codes for CASSGYLYERGLGYTF.

The rearrangement links TRBV19 to TRBJ1-3, with D possibly being TRBD1 (5 bases). V shed 1 base and J shed 0 bases, with 7 bases lying between them. There are 15 residues in the CDR3. Germline values: CDR1 LNHDA, CDR2 SQIVND (reference sequence). Here the CDR3 reads CASSIAGISGNTIYF. DNA of the CDR3: TGTGCCAGTAGTATAGCAGGGATCTCTGGAAACACCATATATTTT.

The chain combines TRBV7-2 with TRBJ1-5, with D possibly TRBD1 on 6 matching bases. The CDR3 totals 17 residues. V lost 4 bases and J 0 bases, leaving 16 bases between the germline ends. CDR1 is SGHTA, CDR2 FQGNSA, per germline. The CDR3 is CASSWARGRGSNQPQHF. In DNA, the CDR3 is TGTGCCAGCAGCTGGGCAAGGGGCAGGGGTAGCAATCAGCCCCAGCATTTT.

The gene calls are TRBV9 and TRBJ1-2; 7 bases are shared with TRBD1. The CDR3 spans 15 residues. The trim removed 2 bases at V and 6 bases at J, leaving 10 bases unmatched. In germline, CDR1 is SGDLS, CDR2 YYNGEE. The CDR3 loop is CASSVVDRDRNGYTF. The CDR3 nucleotides are TGTGCCAGCAGCGTGGTTGACAGGGATCGGAATGGCTACACCTTC. Using reference TRBV9 and TRBJ1-2 for the parts outside the CDR3, the full variable domain is DSGVTQTPKHLITATGQRVTLRCSPRSGDLSVYWYQQSLDQGLQFLIQYYNGEERAKGNILERFSAQQFPDLHSELNLSSLELGDSALYFCASSVVDRDRNGYTFGSGTRLTVV.

The DNA of the CDR3 is TGCGCCAGCAGCTTGTCAAGCGGGGGTGATACGCAGTATTTT. It yields the protein CASSLSSGGDTQYF. The J gene is TRBJ2-3, the V gene TRBV5-1, with TRBD2 matching over 8 bases. V was pared by 1 base and J by 6 bases, with 4 bases of the junction left unmatched. Germline lookup yields CDR1 SGHRS and CDR2 YFSETQ. The CDR3 runs 14 residues.

The CDR3 reads CASSRDTTSYNEQFF. The DNA of the CDR3 is TGCGCCAGCAGCCGGGACACCACCTCCTACAATGAGCAGTTCTTC. The chain is built from TRBV5-1 and TRBJ2-1; tentative D call: TRBD1 (6 bases). The CDR3 runs 15 residues. The germline CDR1 and CDR2 sequences are SGHRS and YFSETQ. Trimming left V 4 bases short and J 0 bases short, with 11 bases between.

This clone was seen only a few times. The rearrangement uses TRBV6-1 and TRBJ2-3; D is ambiguous. The CDR3 has 15 residues. V lost 4 bases and J lost 6, with 17 bases in between. Germline V lookup: CDR1 MNHNS, CDR2 SASEGT. CDR3 residues: CASSAVLPGWDTQYF. CDR3 coding DNA: TGTGCCAGCAGTGCCGTACTTCCAGGTTGGGATACGCAGTATTTT.

The rearrangement joins TRBV29-1 to TRBJ1-1; D not certain. V gave up 1 base and J gave up 4 bases, with 16 bases separating them. There are 15 residues in the CDR3. In germline, CDR1 is SQVTM, CDR2 ANQGSEA. The CDR3 loop reads CSVEGDNSLGTEAFF. The CDR3 DNA reads as TGCAGCGTTGAAGGTGACAATTCCCTGGGCACTGAAGCTTTCTTT.

V gene TRBV10-2 combines with J gene TRBJ1-5; D unresolved. This CDR3 is built from 13 residues. V gave up 8 bases and J gave up 1 base, with 9 bases separating them. Germline V gene data show CDR1 as WSHSY and CDR2 as SAAADI. The CDR3 protein is CASRGMSNQPQHF. The CDR3 DNA follows: TGCGCCAGCCGAGGAATGAGCAATCAGCCCCAGCATTTT.

This clone was seen more than once but under ten times. Other DNA sequences in the same sample also yield this CDR3. This chain uses TRBV10-1 with TRBJ2-4, with 8 bases aligning to TRBD2. The V gene's germline CDR1 is WNHNN and CDR2 SYGVQD (reference sequence). V shed 9 bases, J shed 5 bases, and the junction held 9 bases outside the gene matches. This CDR3 has 14 residues. The CDR3 here is CASHGGGPQNIQYF. The CDR3, as DNA: TGCGCCAGTCACGGGGGGGGCCCCCAAAACATTCAGTACTTC.

The gene calls are TRBV7-9 and TRBJ2-7, with D possibly being TRBD2 (6 bases). Per germline, CDR1 SEHNR and CDR2 FQNEAQ (reference sequence). This CDR3 has 14 amino acids. Deletions cut 7 bases from V and 3 bases from J, with 16 bases between. CDR3 sequence reads: CASTTGGRSYEQYF. The CDR3 DNA reads as TGTGCCAGCACCACAGGAGGGAGGAGCTACGAGCAGTACTTC.

The rearrangement uses TRBV7-8 and TRBJ2-7; 9 nucleotides agree with TRBD1. The J segment lost 5 bases and the V segment lost 2 bases, leaving 10 bases of the junction unmatched. The CDR3 runs 16 residues. Germline-derived CDR1 and CDR2 are SGHVS and FQNEAQ. The CDR3 DNA sequence: TGTGCCAGCAGCTTACGGGCGGGACAGGGATACCACGAGCAGTACTTC. It specifies CASSLRAGQGYHEQYF.

The chain links TRBV5-6 to TRBJ2-7; a weak D match, TRBD2 (5 bases). The CDR3 covers 15 residues. CDR1 is SGHDT and CDR2 is YYEEEE in the germline V gene. V was pared by 0 bases and J by 0 bases, with 10 bases between. CDR3 sequence: CASSLEQRYSYEQYF. The CDR3 DNA sequence: TGTGCCAGCAGCTTGGAACAGCGGTACTCCTACGAGCAGTACTTC.

The V and J genes are TRBV28 and TRBJ2-1; 10 bases map to TRBD2. Per the germline V gene, CDR1 is MDHEN and CDR2 is SYDVKM. J was trimmed by 4 bases and V by 6 bases; bases with no gene match: 12. The CDR3 extends over 17 amino acids. CDR3 sequence (DNA): TGTGCCAGCAGGCCCGGGCTAGCGGGGGTTTTTTACAATGAGCAGTTCTTC. Protein product: CASRPGLAGVFYNEQFF.

The chain links TRBV6-1 to TRBJ1-6, with 8 bases fitting TRBD1. Germline V CDR1 and CDR2: MNHNS, SASEGT. Trimming cost V 4 bases and J 7 bases; bases outside gene matches: 3. This CDR3 region has 14 residues. CDR3 residues: CASSARDRNSPLHF. The DNA of the CDR3 is TGTGCCAGCAGTGCCCGGGACAGGAATTCACCCCTCCACTTT.

This clone occurred once. The chain recombines TRBV18 with TRBJ2-5, with a weak D call TRBD2 (6 bases). The CDR3 contains 15 residues. Germline V CDR1 and CDR2: KGHSH, LQKENI. Trimming pared 4 bases from V and 5 bases from J, leaving 17 bases between. The CDR3 DNA reads TGTGCCAGCTCACACAGCCGGGACTGGGGGGAGACCCAGTACTTC. Translating it yields CASSHSRDWGETQYF.